This entry describes one TCR beta chain. The CDR3 covers 14 residues. CDR1 SEHNR and CDR2 FQNEAQ come from the germline V gene (reference sequence). V was shortened by 3 bases and J by 10 bases, with 18 bases between the two germline ends. The entry originates in a study of control samples from healthy donors and cancer patients. The repertoire was sequenced with immunoSEQ multiplex PCR; TCRdb's copy has only in-frame clones and lacks some. The sample lists roughly 180,000 clones; 85% to 95% were seen once. This sequence was found in a woman aged 18-35 years in good health. Specimen: blood. This chain links TRBV7-9 with TRBJ1-2; possible D gene TRBD1, 5 bases. This CDR3 is CASSLGQAELFYTF. The CDR3 coding sequence is TGTGCCAGCAGCTTGGGGCAGGCCGAACTGTTCTACACCTTC.